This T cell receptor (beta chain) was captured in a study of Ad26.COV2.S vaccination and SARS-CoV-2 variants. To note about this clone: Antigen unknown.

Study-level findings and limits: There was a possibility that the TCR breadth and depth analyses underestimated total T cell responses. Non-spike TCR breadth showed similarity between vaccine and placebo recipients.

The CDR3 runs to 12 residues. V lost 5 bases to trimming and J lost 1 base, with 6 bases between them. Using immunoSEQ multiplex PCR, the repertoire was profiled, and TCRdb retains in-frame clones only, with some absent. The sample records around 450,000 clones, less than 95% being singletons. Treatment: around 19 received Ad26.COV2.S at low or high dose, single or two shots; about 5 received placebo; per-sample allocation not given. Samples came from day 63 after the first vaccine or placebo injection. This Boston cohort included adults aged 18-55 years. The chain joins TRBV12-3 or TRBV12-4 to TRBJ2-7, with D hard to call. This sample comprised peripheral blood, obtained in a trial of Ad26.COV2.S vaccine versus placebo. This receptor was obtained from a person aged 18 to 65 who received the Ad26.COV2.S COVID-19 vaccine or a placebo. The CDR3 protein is CASSPQSYEQYF. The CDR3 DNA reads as TGTGCCAGCAGTCCTCAATCCTACGAGCAGTACTTC.